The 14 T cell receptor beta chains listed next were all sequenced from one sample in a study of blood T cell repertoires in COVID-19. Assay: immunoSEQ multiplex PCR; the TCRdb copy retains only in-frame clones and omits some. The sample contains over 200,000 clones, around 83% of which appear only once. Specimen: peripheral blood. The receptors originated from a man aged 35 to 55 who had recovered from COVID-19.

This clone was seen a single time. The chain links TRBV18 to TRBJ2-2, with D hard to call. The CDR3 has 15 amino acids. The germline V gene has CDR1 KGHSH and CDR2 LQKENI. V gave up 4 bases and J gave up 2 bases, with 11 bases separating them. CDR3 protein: CASSLSLYNTGELFF. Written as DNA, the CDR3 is TGTGCCAGCTCACTATCACTCTATAACACCGGGGAGCTGTTTTTT.

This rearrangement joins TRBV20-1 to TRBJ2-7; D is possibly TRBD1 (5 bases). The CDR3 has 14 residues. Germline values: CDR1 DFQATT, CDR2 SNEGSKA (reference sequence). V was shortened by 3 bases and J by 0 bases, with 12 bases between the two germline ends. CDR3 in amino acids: CSASGKGPSYEQYF. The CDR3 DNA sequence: TGCAGTGCTAGTGGGAAGGGGCCCTCCTACGAGCAGTACTTC.

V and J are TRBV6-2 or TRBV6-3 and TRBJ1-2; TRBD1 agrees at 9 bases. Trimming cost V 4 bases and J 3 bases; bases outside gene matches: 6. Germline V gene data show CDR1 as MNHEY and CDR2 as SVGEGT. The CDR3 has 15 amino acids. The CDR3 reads CASSSPDRGHYGYTF. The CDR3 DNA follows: TGTGCCAGCAGTTCCCCGGACAGGGGCCACTATGGCTACACCTTC.

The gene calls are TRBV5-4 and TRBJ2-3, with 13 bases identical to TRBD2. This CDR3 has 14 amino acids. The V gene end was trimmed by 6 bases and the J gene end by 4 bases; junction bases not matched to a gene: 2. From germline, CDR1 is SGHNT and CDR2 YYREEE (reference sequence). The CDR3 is CASKLAGGPDTQYF. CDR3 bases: TGTGCCAGCAAACTAGCGGGAGGGCCAGATACGCAGTATTTT.

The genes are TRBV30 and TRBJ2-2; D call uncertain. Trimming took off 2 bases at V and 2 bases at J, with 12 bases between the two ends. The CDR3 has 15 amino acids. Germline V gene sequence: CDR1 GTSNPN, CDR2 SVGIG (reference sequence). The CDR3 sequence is CAWSSVGVNTGELFF. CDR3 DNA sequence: TGTGCCTGGAGTTCAGTAGGAGTTAACACCGGGGAGCTGTTTTTT.

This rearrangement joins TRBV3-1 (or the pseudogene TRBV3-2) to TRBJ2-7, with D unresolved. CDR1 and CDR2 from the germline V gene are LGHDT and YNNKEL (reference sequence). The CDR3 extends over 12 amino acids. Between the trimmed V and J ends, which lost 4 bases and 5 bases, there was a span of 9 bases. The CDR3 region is CASSPPSDEQYF. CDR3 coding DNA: TGTGCCAGCAGCCCTCCCAGCGACGAGCAGTACTTC.

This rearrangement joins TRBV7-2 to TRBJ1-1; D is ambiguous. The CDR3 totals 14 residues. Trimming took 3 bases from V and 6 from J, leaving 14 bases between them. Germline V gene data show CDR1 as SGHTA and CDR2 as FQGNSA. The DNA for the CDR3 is TGTGCCAGCAGCTTTCGGGGAACCGGGCCTGAAGCTTTCTTT. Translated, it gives CASSFRGTGPEAFF.

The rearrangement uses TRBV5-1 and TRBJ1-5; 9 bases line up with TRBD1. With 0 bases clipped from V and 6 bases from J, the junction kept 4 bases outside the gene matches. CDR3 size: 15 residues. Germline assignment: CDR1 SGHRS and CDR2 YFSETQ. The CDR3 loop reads CASSLDGQGRQPQHF. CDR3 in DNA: TGCGCCAGCAGCTTGGACGGACAGGGGCGTCAGCCCCAGCATTTT.

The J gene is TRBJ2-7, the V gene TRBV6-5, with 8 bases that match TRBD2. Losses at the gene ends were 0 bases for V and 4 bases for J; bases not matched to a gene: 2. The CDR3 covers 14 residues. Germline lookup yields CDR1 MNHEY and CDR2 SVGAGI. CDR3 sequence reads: CASSYSGGGYEQYF. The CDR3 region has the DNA TGTGCCAGCAGTTACTCCGGCGGGGGGTACGAGCAGTACTTC.

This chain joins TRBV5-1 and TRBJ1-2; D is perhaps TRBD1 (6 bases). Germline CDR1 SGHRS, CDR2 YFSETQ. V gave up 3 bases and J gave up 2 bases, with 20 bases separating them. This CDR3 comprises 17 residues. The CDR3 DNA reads TGCGCCAGCAGCTCAGGGGTCGGGGCCCCTTCAAACTATGGCTACACCTTC. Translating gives CASSSGVGAPSNYGYTF.

The CDR3 nucleotides are TGTGCCAGCGCAGGGGTACTGACAGGAATTAACTATGGCTACACCTTC. Translation: CASAGVLTGINYGYTF. The rearrangement uses TRBV5-6 and TRBJ1-2, with D tentatively TRBD1 (6 bases). Germline CDR1 is SGHDT and CDR2 is YYEEEE. Deletions cut 7 bases from V and 1 base from J, with 20 bases between. The CDR3 has 16 residues.

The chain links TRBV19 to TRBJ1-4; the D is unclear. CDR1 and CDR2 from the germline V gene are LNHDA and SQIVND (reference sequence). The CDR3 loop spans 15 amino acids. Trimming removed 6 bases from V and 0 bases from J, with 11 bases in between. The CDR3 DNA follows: TGTGCCAGTAGATTTGACACAGCAACTAATGAAAAACTGTTTTTT. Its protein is CASRFDTATNEKLFF. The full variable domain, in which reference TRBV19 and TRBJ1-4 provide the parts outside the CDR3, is DGGITQSPKYLFRKEGQNVTLSCEQNLNHDAMYWYRQDPGQGLRLIYYSQIVNDFQKGDIAEGYSVSREKKESFPLTVTSAQKNPTAFYLCASRFDTATNEKLFFGSGTQLSVL.

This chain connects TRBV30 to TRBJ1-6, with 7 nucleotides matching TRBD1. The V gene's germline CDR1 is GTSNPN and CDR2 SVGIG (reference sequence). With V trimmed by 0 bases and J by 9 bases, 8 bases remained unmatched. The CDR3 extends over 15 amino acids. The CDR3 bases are TGTGCCTGGAGTGTACTAGGGGGCAGGGGTTCACCCCTCCACTTT. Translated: CAWSVLGGRGSPLHF.

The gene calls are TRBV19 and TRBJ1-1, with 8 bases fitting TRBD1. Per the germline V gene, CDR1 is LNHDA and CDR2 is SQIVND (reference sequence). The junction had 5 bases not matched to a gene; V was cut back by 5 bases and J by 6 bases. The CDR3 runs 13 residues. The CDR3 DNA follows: TGTGCCAGTAGTGTGCAACAGGGGGCTGAAGCTTTCTTT. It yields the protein CASSVQQGAEAFF.